Listed below are T cell receptor beta chains from one sample, sequenced in a study of T cell repertoires in cytomegalovirus infection. Each CDR3 protein is one row after TCRdb ran MiXCR on the reads. The data hold 570,000 or so distinct CDR3 sequences, with almost 40% observed a single time. No antigens are known for them. Sequenced here: cultured PBMCs, sampled from culture after CMV antigen stimulation. These receptors originate from a human donor in good health (CMV status not recorded). Some clones in this sample may be carry-over from other donors' samples. Both conserved end residues are part of each CDR3. A D gene is named only where the DNA matches it firmly. Size is omitted from some rows. Given values are once, few, many or a class for expanded clones.

clone_size	v_call	j_call	d_call	cdr3_nt	cdr3_aa
.	TRBV19	TRBJ2-2	.	TGTGCCAGTAGAGGAGGCAGCGGGACCGGGGAGCTGTTTTTT	CASRGGSGTGELFF
.	TRBV3-1	TRBJ2-1	TRBD2	TGTGCCAGCAGACTAGCGGGAGGAAGGGAAAATGAGCAGTTCTTC	CASRLAGGRENEQFF
few	TRBV11-2	TRBJ2-1	.	TGTGCCAGCAGCCCGGGGACTCTCTCCTACAATGAGCAGTTCTTC	CASSPGTLSYNEQFF
few	TRBV7-2	TRBJ1-2	.	TGTGCCAGCAGCTCCCCGTGGGAGGCCGGCTATGGCTACACCTTC	CASSSPWEAGYGYTF
.	TRBV7-9	TRBJ2-1	TRBD1	TGTGCCAGCAGCTTAGCGGGGACAGGGGTGGGAAATGAGCAGTTCTTC	CASSLAGTGVGNEQFF
.	TRBV12-3/TRBV12-4	TRBJ1-1	.	TGTGCCAGCAGTTTAAGGGCAGTCAGTGAAGCTTTCTTT	CASSLRAVSEAFF
.	TRBV25-1	TRBJ2-7	.	TGTGCCAGCAGTGAATGGGGACAACAGAACTACGAGCAGTACTTC	CASSEWGQQNYEQYF
.	TRBV7-6	TRBJ2-2	.	TGTGCCCCAGGGGAGTCAGCCGGGGAGCTGTTTTTT	CAPGESAGELFF
.	TRBV4-1	TRBJ2-1	.	TGCGCCAGCAGCCCCGTACTCGACAGGAAAGAACAGTTCTTC	CASSPVLDRKEQFF
.	TRBV4-3	TRBJ1-5	TRBD1	TGCGCCAGCAGCCACGACAGGGAGACAGCCCAGCATTTT	CASSHDRETAQHF
few	TRBV6-1	TRBJ1-1	.	TGTGCCAGCAGTCCCCTTACCGGGACTCTAGACACTGAAGCTTTCTTT	CASSPLTGTLDTEAFF
few	TRBV7-9	TRBJ2-7	TRBD2	TGTGCCAGCAGAAGCGGGAGGGACAGCTACGAGCAGTACTTC	CASRSGRDSYEQYF
.	TRBV7-3	TRBJ2-2	TRBD1	TGTGCCAGCAGCTCCCCTTTGGGCAGACAGGGGACGGCCGGGGAGCTGTTTTTT	CASSSPLGRQGTAGELFF
once	TRBV10-3	TRBJ1-4	.	TGTGCCGGCCGGGGGAACCATAATGAAAAACTGTTTTTT	CAGRGNHNEKLFF
.	TRBV5-6	TRBJ2-1	.	TGTGCCAGCAGCTTGGTCAGGGAATACAATGAGCAGTTCTTC	CASSLVREYNEQFF
.	TRBV27	TRBJ1-2	.	TGTGCCAGCGCCGGCGGGACATTGCATGACTACACCTTC	CASAGGTLHDYTF
few	TRBV28	TRBJ1-1	.	TGTGCCAGCATTCGGGTCGGCACTGAAGCTTTCTTT	CASIRVGTEAFF
few	TRBV7-2	TRBJ2-3	TRBD2	TGTGCCAGCAGCCTCCCCCCTAGCGGGGCCACAGATACGCAGTATTTT	CASSLPPSGATDTQYF
few	TRBV6-8	TRBJ2-5	.	TGTGCCAGCAGTCCAAAGTGGGAGACCCAGTACTTC	CASSPKWETQYF
.	TRBV4-1	TRBJ2-1	.	TGCGCCAGCAGCCTCCCGGACTCCCTTTCGAAGCAGTTCTTC	CASSLPDSLSKQFF
.	TRBV20-1	TRBJ1-6	.	TGCACTCCGAGGGGTCTCGCGAATTCACCCCTCCACTTT	CTPRGLANSPLHF
few	TRBV7-2	TRBJ2-3	TRBD2	TGTGCCAGCAGCTACCGGACTAGCGGTCTTTCGGCGGATACGCAGTATTTT	CASSYRTSGLSADTQYF
few	TRBV7-2	TRBJ1-5	TRBD1	TGTGCCAGCAGCGACGGCCGGGACAGGGACAATCAGCCCCAGCATTTT	CASSDGRDRDNQPQHF
.	TRBV5-1	TRBJ2-3	TRBD1	TGCGCCAGCAGCTTACCCCAGGGGGCAGATACGCAGTATTTT	CASSLPQGADTQYF
.	TRBV7-2	TRBJ2-1	.	TGTGCCAGCAGCCCGGCGGGACTGGGGCAGTTCTTC	CASSPAGLGQFF
.	TRBV12-3/TRBV12-4	TRBJ1-2	.	TGTGCCAGCAGGGGCAGGGCAGGGATTGATGGCTACACCTTC	CASRGRAGIDGYTF
few	TRBV7-2	TRBJ1-2	TRBD1	TGTGCCAGCAGCTTAGTAGGGGGCGGGAGCTATGGCTACACCTTC	CASSLVGGGSYGYTF
once	TRBV18	TRBJ1-1	TRBD1	TGTGCCAGCTCACCAAGGACAGGGTTTGAGGACACTGAAGCTTTCTTT	CASSPRTGFEDTEAFF
few	TRBV6-2/TRBV6-3	TRBJ2-7	.	TGTGCCAGCAGGGAGAGAAGGGTCCTCCGGCGGGACTCCTACGAGCAGTACTTC	CASRERRVLRRDSYEQYF
few	TRBV7-2	TRBJ2-7	TRBD2	TGTGCCAGCAGCCTGAGAGCGGGAGAAGGGTACGAGCAGTACTTC	CASSLRAGEGYEQYF
.	TRBV20-1	TRBJ2-5	.	TGCAGTGCTAGAGATGTGGCAGGCACCGAGACCCAGTACTTC	CSARDVAGTETQYF
.	TRBV27	TRBJ2-1	.	TGTGCCAGCACCGATAAGTCGAGGGGTAATGAGCAGTTCTTC	CASTDKSRGNEQFF
.	TRBV6-2/TRBV6-3	TRBJ2-1	TRBD1	TGTGCCAGCAGAGGGGACAGTGGTGTGTACAATGAGCAGTTCTTC	CASRGDSGVYNEQFF
few	TRBV12-3/TRBV12-4	TRBJ2-1	.	TGTGCCAGCAGTGGCGGGTCACCTCTTGGTTACAATGAGCAGTTCTTC	CASSGGSPLGYNEQFF
once	TRBV2	TRBJ2-1	TRBD1	TGTGCCAGCAGTGGCTGGGGACAGGATTCCTACAATGAGCAGTTCTTC	CASSGWGQDSYNEQFF